This is a list of T cell receptor beta chains from one sample in a study of response to subunit inactivated influenza vaccine. TCRdb fed the RT-PCR reads into MiXCR, producing one record per CDR3 protein. The sample contains almost 600,000 distinct CDR3 sequences, 14% of which appear only once. The specimen was PBMCs from blood, collected 11 to 12 days after vaccination. The receptors come from a man between 45 and 60 years old who received an inactivated influenza vaccine. Both conserved end residues are part of each CDR3. A D gene is named only where the DNA matches it firmly. The listing skips clone size in some rows; elsewhere it reads once, few, many or a size class.

j_call	clone_size	d_call	v_call	cdr3_aa	cdr3_nt
TRBJ2-2	few	-	TRBV7-8	CASSLGWGRVRGGELFF	TGTGCCAGCAGCTTAGGCTGGGGGCGCGTTAGAGGCGGGGAGCTGTTTTTT
TRBJ2-7	-	-	TRBV12-3/TRBV12-4	CASSSGTHGTYEQYF	TGTGCCAGCAGTTCCGGGACACACGGCACCTACGAGCAGTACTTC
TRBJ2-2	-	TRBD1	TRBV24-1	CATSDLLQGATGELFF	TGTGCCACCAGTGATTTGCTACAGGGGGCGACCGGGGAGCTGTTTTTT
TRBJ2-7	-	-	TRBV12-3/TRBV12-4	CASSDRFEQYF	TGTGCCAGCAGTGACCGTTTCGAGCAGTACTTC
TRBJ2-7	-	TRBD1	TRBV20-1	CSASLPGQGRSEQYF	TGCAGTGCTTCACTCCCGGGACAGGGCCGAAGTGAGCAGTACTTC
TRBJ2-7	few	-	TRBV7-6	CASSLVVQGRTTAGEQYF	TGTGCCAGCAGCTTAGTGGTCCAGGGTAGGACCACCGCCGGGGAGCAGTACTTC
TRBJ1-6	-	-	TRBV6-2/TRBV6-3	CASSYDSRASPLHF	TGTGCCAGCAGTTACGACAGCAGAGCGTCACCCCTCCACTTT
TRBJ2-1	-	TRBD2	TRBV7-2	CASSIAGVSYNEQFF	TGTGCCAGCAGCATAGCGGGAGTCTCCTACAATGAGCAGTTCTTC
TRBJ2-5	-	-	TRBV18	CASSPPMYQETQYF	TGTGCCAGCTCACCACCTATGTACCAAGAGACCCAGTACTTC
TRBJ2-2	-	TRBD2	TRBV5-1	CASATSGGASVTGELFF	TGCGCCAGCGCAACTAGCGGGGGGGCGTCAGTCACCGGGGAGCTGTTTTTT
TRBJ1-3	-	-	TRBV11-2	CASSSRGGGRGSGNTIYF	TGTGCCAGCAGCAGTCGCGGCGGGGGTCGCGGCTCTGGAAACACCATATATTTT
TRBJ1-5	once	TRBD1	TRBV6-5	CASSYRDRLVQHF	TGTGCCAGCAGTTACCGGGACAGGCTTGTCCAGCATTTT
TRBJ2-7	once	-	TRBV20-1	CSAIKGLNNEQYF	TGCAGTGCTATTAAGGGGCTGAATAACGAGCAGTACTTC
TRBJ2-3	few	TRBD2	TRBV10-3	CAISARTSGRYTDTQYF	TGTGCCATCAGTGCGAGGACTAGCGGGAGGTACACAGATACGCAGTATTTT
TRBJ2-1	few	-	TRBV19	CASSTRTDNEQFF	TGTGCCAGTAGTACTCGGACCGACAATGAGCAGTTCTTC
TRBJ1-3	few	-	TRBV29-1	CSVRDIEDTIYF	TGCAGCGTGAGAGACATTGAGGACACCATATATTTT
TRBJ2-2	-	-	TRBV24-1	CATAYRASGELFF	TGTGCCACCGCTTACAGGGCCTCCGGGGAGCTGTTTTTT
TRBJ2-3	-	TRBD1	TRBV20-1	CSARADRSSTDTQYF	TGCAGTGCTAGGGCGGACAGGTCTAGCACAGATACGCAGTATTTT
TRBJ1-1	few	-	TRBV4-3	CASRPHTNTEAFF	TGCGCCAGCAGGCCGCACACGAACACTGAAGCTTTCTTT
TRBJ2-3	-	TRBD2	TRBV7-8	CASSFWFSGSTDTQYF	TGTGCCAGCAGCTTTTGGTTTAGCGGGAGCACAGATACGCAGTATTTT
TRBJ1-4	-	-	TRBV20-1	CSATPQPSNEKLFF	TGCAGTGCTACCCCTCAGCCATCTAATGAAAAACTGTTTTTT
TRBJ2-1	-	-	TRBV19	CASSIQGSYNEQFF	TGTGCCAGTAGTATTCAGGGCTCCTACAATGAGCAGTTCTTC
TRBJ2-1	many	TRBD1	TRBV5-5	CASSSASWTGRNEQFF	TGTGCCAGCAGCTCGGCGTCGTGGACAGGGAGGAATGAGCAGTTCTTC
TRBJ2-5	-	TRBD1	TRBV5-1	CASSPDRVAYRETQYF	TGCGCCAGCAGTCCCGACAGGGTTGCTTACCGGGAGACCCAGTACTTC
TRBJ1-1	-	-	TRBV29-1	CSVERVPTEAFF	TGCAGCGTTGAAAGGGTACCCACTGAAGCTTTCTTT
TRBJ2-7	-	TRBD1	TRBV28	CASSNDRGSTYF	TGTGCCAGCAGTAATGACAGGGGGTCGACGTACTTC
TRBJ2-5	few	-	TRBV15	CATSRALKQETQYF	TGTGCCACCAGCAGGGCCCTGAAGCAAGAGACCCAGTACTTC
TRBJ2-5	few	TRBD2	TRBV6-2/TRBV6-3	CASSYQPGLAEWGQETQYF	TGTGCCAGCAGTTACCAACCGGGACTAGCGGAGTGGGGCCAAGAGACCCAGTACTTC
TRBJ2-5	few	-	TRBV29-1	CSVAGTQETQYF	TGCAGCGTTGCTGGGACCCAAGAGACCCAGTACTTC
TRBJ2-1	few	-	TRBV6-4	CASSEDGDNEQFF	TGTGCCAGCAGCGAGGACGGGGACAATGAGCAGTTCTTC
TRBJ2-7	-	-	TRBV5-1	CASSLASTSGEQYF	TGCGCCAGCAGCTTGGCTTCCACCTCTGGGGAGCAGTACTTC
TRBJ2-1	-	TRBD2	TRBV9	CASNPGRGANEQFF	TGTGCCAGCAACCCGGGGCGGGGGGCGAATGAGCAGTTCTTC
TRBJ2-4	-	-	TRBV7-9	CASRWTAKNIQYF	TGTGCCAGCAGGTGGACCGCCAAAAACATTCAGTACTTC
TRBJ2-7	few	TRBD1	TRBV6-5	CASSYGQGTYEQYF	TGTGCCAGCAGTTACGGACAGGGAACCTACGAGCAGTACTTC
TRBJ2-7	-	TRBD2	TRBV6-1	CASSQRLAGVHEQYF	TGTGCCAGCAGCCAACGACTAGCGGGAGTCCACGAGCAGTACTTC
TRBJ2-3	-	TRBD2	TRBV30	CAWTPGLAGDTQYF	TGTGCCTGGACCCCGGGACTAGCTGGTGATACGCAGTATTTT
TRBJ1-2	few	-	TRBV4-1	CASSSWEKNYGYTF	TGCGCCAGCAGCTCCTGGGAGAAGAACTATGGCTACACCTTC
TRBJ2-2	few	-	TRBV4-1	CASSMPGGHRTGELFF	TGCGCCAGCAGTATGCCGGGGGGACATCGGACCGGGGAGCTGTTTTTT
TRBJ2-5	-	-	TRBV5-1	CATTPGENDETQYF	TGCGCCACCACCCCAGGGGAGAATGATGAGACCCAGTACTTC
TRBJ2-2	once	-	TRBV18	CASSPGGLDTGELFF	TGTGCCAGCTCACCAGGGGGGCTTGACACCGGCGAGCTGTTTTTT
TRBJ1-2	many	-	TRBV4-3	CASSQEARNYGYTF	TGCGCCAGCAGCCAAGAGGCCCGTAACTATGGCTACACCTTC
TRBJ2-6	few	-	TRBV24-1	CATSEYKPSGANVLTF	TGTGCCACCAGTGAGTATAAGCCGTCTGGGGCCAACGTCCTGACTTTC
TRBJ1-4	many	-	TRBV29-1	CSVNLGGGEKLFF	TGCAGCGTCAATCTTGGGGGAGGAGAAAAACTGTTTTTT
TRBJ2-3	few	-	TRBV5-5	CASSFTGFSTDTQYF	TGTGCCAGCAGCTTTACAGGATTTAGCACAGATACGCAGTATTTT
TRBJ2-1	-	-	TRBV7-9	CATAENEQFF	TGTGCCACGGCTGAGAATGAGCAGTTCTTC
TRBJ2-3	-	TRBD1	TRBV11-1	CASSLTTGGFDTQYF	TGTGCCAGCAGCTTAACGACAGGGGGATTTGATACGCAGTATTTT
TRBJ1-2	few	TRBD1	TRBV11-2	CASPDRGGYTF	TGTGCCAGCCCGGACAGGGGCGGCTACACCTTC
TRBJ2-3	few	-	TRBV7-3	CASSLNGADTQYF	TGTGCCAGCAGCTTAAATGGCGCAGATACGCAGTATTTT
TRBJ1-6	-	-	TRBV5-4	CASSLGGTGNSPLHF	TGTGCCAGCAGCTTGGGAGGGACGGGGAATTCACCCCTCCACTTT
TRBJ2-5	-	-	TRBV20-1	CSARDDRGGETQYF	TGCAGTGCTAGAGATGACAGGGGAGGGGAGACCCAGTACTTC
TRBJ2-2	-	-	TRBV15	CATSETPNTGELFF	TGTGCCACCAGTGAGACTCCGAACACCGGGGAGCTGTTTTTT
TRBJ2-1	few	-	TRBV7-9	CASSQDRRDEQFF	TGTGCCAGCAGCCAGGACAGAAGGGATGAGCAGTTCTTC
TRBJ2-3	few	-	TRBV4-1	CASSQNVPTDTQYF	TGCGCCAGCAGCCAAAACGTACCCACAGATACGCAGTATTTT